The 22 T cell receptor beta chains reported below all come from one sample, sequenced in a study of T cell responses to AZD1222 COVID-19 vaccine. Generated by immunoSEQ multiplex PCR, the TCRdb table keeps only in-frame clones and is missing some. The repertoire holds under 200,000 clones, with about 87% as singletons. The material was peripheral blood, obtained on day 0 of MenACWY control vaccination. These receptors all stem from an adult in good health.

The chain is built from TRBV5-5 and TRBJ2-7, with 10 bases that match TRBD1. Germline CDR1 is SGHKS and CDR2 is YYEKEE (reference sequence). The CDR3 is 19 residues long. The V segment lost 1 base and the J segment 4 bases; nucleotides outside the gene matches: 17. CDR3 in amino acids: CASSLSTGGGSGRRYEQYF. The DNA for the CDR3 is TGTGCCAGCAGCTTGTCGACAGGGGGCGGGAGCGGGAGAAGGTACGAGCAGTACTTC.

This chain connects TRBV5-1 to TRBJ1-6; D remains unclear. V dropped 4 bases and J dropped 10 bases, with 15 bases sitting between them. This CDR3 is 14 amino acids long. In germline, CDR1 is SGHRS, CDR2 YFSETQ. The CDR3 spells CASSPDHPGSPLHF. The CDR3 DNA sequence: TGCGCCAGCAGCCCGGACCACCCGGGGTCACCCCTCCACTTT.

This chain links TRBV28 with TRBJ1-1; no clear D gene. Deletions cut 3 bases from V and 0 bases from J, with 8 bases between. This CDR3 comprises 14 residues. Germline V gene sequence: CDR1 MDHEN, CDR2 SYDVKM. CDR3 coding DNA: TGTGCCAGCAGTTTTTCCGGAATGAACACTGAAGCTTTCTTT. This codes for CASSFSGMNTEAFF.

CDR3 sequence reads: CSASTTRGNYEQYF. Written as DNA, the CDR3 is TGCAGTGCTAGTACGACTAGAGGGAACTACGAGCAGTACTTC. This chain uses TRBV20-1 with TRBJ2-7, with D possibly matching TRBD2 (6 bases). Trimming cost V 3 bases and J 3 bases, with 15 bases left between them. Germline V gives CDR1 DFQATT, CDR2 SNEGSKA (reference sequence). CDR3 length: 14 residues.

The rearrangement links TRBV19 to TRBJ1-3; TRBD1 is a possible D gene (5 bases). The CDR3 consists of 13 residues. Germline loops: CDR1 LNHDA, CDR2 SQIVND (reference sequence). The V end lost 7 bases, the J end lost 2 bases, and 9 bases lay between the germline ends. CDR3 loop: CASTRGAGNTIYF. The DNA for the CDR3 is TGTGCCAGTACCCGGGGGGCTGGAAACACCATATATTTT.

DNA of the CDR3: TGTGCCAGCAGTTTGAGGACAGGGGGTGATACGCAGTATTTT. Translating it yields CASSLRTGGDTQYF. The chain employs TRBV28 and TRBJ2-3, with 10 nucleotides matching TRBD1. The CDR3 consists of 14 residues. V lost 3 bases, J lost 6 bases, and 3 bases stayed unmatched. CDR1 and CDR2 (germline): MDHEN, SYDVKM.

The gene calls are TRBV29-1 and TRBJ2-3, with 11 bases aligning to TRBD2. Trimming removed 5 bases from V and 5 bases from J; junction bases left unmatched: 12. The CDR3 sequence is 16 residues long. CDR1 and CDR2 (germline): SQVTM, ANQGSEA. The CDR3 loop reads CSVIWGTSGSGDTQYF. The CDR3 DNA reads TGCAGCGTTATATGGGGAACTAGCGGGAGCGGAGATACGCAGTATTTT.

The V call is TRBV5-1, the J call TRBJ2-5; 12 positions agree with TRBD2. V lost 1 base and J lost 2; bases outside the gene matches: 0. Germline-derived CDR1 and CDR2 are SGHRS and YFSETQ. The CDR3 length is 15 residues. The CDR3 region is CASSLLAGGQETQYF. In DNA form, the CDR3 reads TGCGCCAGCAGCTTGCTAGCGGGGGGGCAAGAGACCCAGTACTTC. Full variable domain (outside the CDR3, taken from reference TRBV5-1 and TRBJ2-5): KAGVTQTPRYLIKTRGQQVTLSCSPISGHRSVSWYQQTPGQGLQFLFEYFSETQRNKGNFPGRFSGRQFSNSRSEMNVSTLELGDSALYLCASSLLAGGQETQYFGPGTRLLVL.

The chain recombines TRBV27 with TRBJ2-7; 9 bases agree with TRBD1. V lost 5 bases, J lost 1 base, and 3 bases stayed unmatched. The CDR3 consists of 14 residues. Germline assignment: CDR1 MNHEY and CDR2 SMNVEV (reference sequence). The CDR3, as DNA: TGTGCCAGCAGTCTAGGGACAGGGTCCTACGAGCAGTACTTC. As protein: CASSLGTGSYEQYF.

The chain carries TRBV5-5 and TRBJ2-7, with a tentative D call TRBD1 (5 bases). The CDR3 consists of 14 residues. Germline V CDR1 and CDR2: SGHKS, YYEKEE (reference sequence). V lost 4 bases and J lost 3, with 14 bases in between. This CDR3 is CASSDGGGHYEQYF. The CDR3 DNA follows: TGTGCCAGCAGCGACGGCGGCGGACACTACGAGCAGTACTTC.

The chain joins TRBV3-1 (or the pseudogene TRBV3-2) to TRBJ2-1; TRBD1 agrees at 9 bases. The CDR3 spans 18 residues. With V trimmed by 1 base and J by 7 bases, 14 bases remained unmatched. Germline assignment: CDR1 LGHDT and CDR2 YNNKEL (reference sequence). CDR3 DNA sequence: TGTGCCAGCAGCCAAGTGGGACGTCGAGGACAGGGGTATAATGAGCAGTTCTTC. It codes for CASSQVGRRGQGYNEQFF.

This clone was observed a single time. The chain couples TRBV7-2 to TRBJ2-7; D remains unclear. With 2 bases removed from V and 2 bases from J, the gap between germline ends came to 13 bases. This CDR3 has 15 residues. Germline CDR1 and CDR2: SGHTA and FQGNSA. CDR3 DNA sequence: TGTGCCAGCAGCTTACAACCCGCAGGACCCTACGAGCAGTACTTC. Amino acid sequence: CASSLQPAGPYEQYF. The full variable domain, its missing parts supplied by reference TRBV7-2 and TRBJ2-7, is GAGVSQSPSNKVTEKGKDVELRCDPISGHTALYWYRQSLGQGLEFLIYFQGNSAPDKSGLPSDRFSAERTGGSVSTLTIQRTQQEDSAVYLCASSLQPAGPYEQYFGPGTRLTVT.

The chain employs TRBV19 and TRBJ2-5; 12 bases align to TRBD2. CDR3 length: 16 residues. V lost 5 bases to trimming and J lost 5 bases; unmatched junction nucleotides: 9. Germline V gene data show CDR1 as LNHDA and CDR2 as SQIVND (reference sequence). This CDR3 reads CASSHLGGTSGETQYF. CDR3 nucleotide sequence: TGTGCCAGTAGTCACCTGGGGGGGACTAGCGGGGAGACCCAGTACTTC.

The rearrangement links TRBV7-9 to TRBJ2-1; TRBD2 matches at 7 bases. The germline V gene encodes CDR1 SEHNR and CDR2 FQNEAQ (reference sequence). The CDR3 loop spans 17 amino acids. Trimming at V came to 2 bases and at J to 5 bases, leaving 12 bases not matched to a gene. The CDR3 reads CASSLSFLAETDNEQFF. The CDR3 bases are TGTGCCAGCAGCTTAAGTTTTCTAGCGGAAACCGACAATGAGCAGTTCTTC.

This chain joins TRBV5-1 and TRBJ2-7; 7 bases agree with TRBD2. Germline CDR1 SGHRS, CDR2 YFSETQ. The CDR3 length is 15 residues. V dropped 7 bases and J dropped 2; count of bases not matched to a gene: 12. The CDR3 nucleotides are TGCGCCAGCGGGGGGGACGGGGACCATCCCTACGAGCAGTACTTC. Its translation: CASGGDGDHPYEQYF. The whole variable domain, filled in from reference TRBV5-1 and TRBJ2-7, reads KAGVTQTPRYLIKTRGQQVTLSCSPISGHRSVSWYQQTPGQGLQFLFEYFSETQRNKGNFPGRFSGRQFSNSRSEMNVSTLELGDSALYLCASGGDGDHPYEQYFGPGTRLTVT.

The rearrangement joins TRBV4-1 to TRBJ2-1; 7 bases fit TRBD2. The trim removed 3 bases at V and 7 bases at J, leaving 9 bases unmatched. The CDR3 totals 15 residues. Germline CDR1 MGHRA, CDR2 YSYEKL. The CDR3 region is CASSQVLREGNEQFF. CDR3 in DNA: TGCGCCAGCAGCCAGGTCCTGAGGGAGGGAAATGAGCAGTTCTTC.

The CDR3 DNA follows: TGTGCCAGCAGGGGACAGGGGATTAACTATGGCTACACCTTC. It is translated as CASRGQGINYGYTF. This chain uses TRBV7-9 with TRBJ1-2, with 10 bases lining up with TRBD1. V shed 6 bases, J shed 1 base, and the junction held 2 bases outside the gene matches. Germline V gene lookup returns CDR1 SEHNR and CDR2 FQNEAQ (reference sequence). This CDR3 has 14 residues.

This chain joins TRBV7-6 and TRBJ2-2; D possibly corresponds to TRBD2 (6 bases). From germline, CDR1 is SGHVS and CDR2 FNYEAQ. The CDR3 loop spans 15 amino acids. V lost 2 bases to trimming and J lost 5 bases, with 12 bases between them. CDR3 in DNA: TGTGCCAGCAGCTTATTTTCGGGGGAAACCGGGGAGCTGTTTTTT. Translation: CASSLFSGETGELFF.

The chain uses TRBV7-9 and TRBJ1-6; 8 bases fit TRBD1. The CDR3 totals 15 residues. CDR1 and CDR2 from the germline V gene are SEHNR and FQNEAQ (reference sequence). The junction had 7 bases not matched to a gene; V was cut back by 5 bases and J by 7 bases. CDR3 in amino acids: CASSPGDRRNSPLHF. The CDR3 coding sequence is TGTGCCAGCAGCCCTGGGGACAGGAGGAATTCACCCCTCCACTTT.

This clone was seen only once. The gene calls are TRBV14 and TRBJ2-1; the D gene is possibly TRBD2 (5 bases). CDR1 is SGHDN and CDR2 is FVKESK in the germline V gene. V was pared by 1 base and J by 0 bases, with 19 bases between. This CDR3 region has 19 residues. The CDR3 region has the DNA TGTGCCAGCAGCCAAGGGGGTTATCGGGGTGCGATCTCCTACAATGAGCAGTTCTTC. Amino acid sequence: CASSQGGYRGAISYNEQFF.

The chain carries TRBV19 and TRBJ2-1; D remains ambiguous. Trimming pared 5 bases from V and 8 bases from J, leaving 19 bases between. The CDR3 totals 15 residues. Germline V gene data show CDR1 as LNHDA and CDR2 as SQIVND (reference sequence). CDR3 region: CASSPGRFNVDEQFF. For the CDR3, the DNA is TGTGCCAGTAGTCCTGGGCGATTTAACGTCGATGAGCAGTTCTTC.

This clone was seen a few times. The V and J genes are TRBV7-9 and TRBJ1-1; 10 bases line up with TRBD1. Germline V lookup: CDR1 SEHNR, CDR2 FQNEAQ (reference sequence). The trim removed 5 bases at V and 4 bases at J, leaving 7 bases unmatched. This CDR3 is built from 15 residues. CDR3 sequence (DNA): TGTGCCAGCAGCCAGGGACAGGGGAGTAGCACTGAAGCTTTCTTT. It encodes CASSQGQGSSTEAFF.